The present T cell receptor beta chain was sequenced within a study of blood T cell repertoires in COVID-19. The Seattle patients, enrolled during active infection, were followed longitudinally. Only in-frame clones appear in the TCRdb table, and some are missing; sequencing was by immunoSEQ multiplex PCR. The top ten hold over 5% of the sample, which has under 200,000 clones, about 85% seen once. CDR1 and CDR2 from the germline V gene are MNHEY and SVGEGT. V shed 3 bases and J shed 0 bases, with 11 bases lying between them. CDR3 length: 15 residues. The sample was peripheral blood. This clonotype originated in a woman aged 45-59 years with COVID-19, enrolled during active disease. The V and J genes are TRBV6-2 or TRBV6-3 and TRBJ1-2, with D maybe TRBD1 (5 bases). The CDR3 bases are TGTGCCAGCAGTTATGTGGGGGGTGCTAACTATGGCTACACCTTC. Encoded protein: CASSYVGGANYGYTF.